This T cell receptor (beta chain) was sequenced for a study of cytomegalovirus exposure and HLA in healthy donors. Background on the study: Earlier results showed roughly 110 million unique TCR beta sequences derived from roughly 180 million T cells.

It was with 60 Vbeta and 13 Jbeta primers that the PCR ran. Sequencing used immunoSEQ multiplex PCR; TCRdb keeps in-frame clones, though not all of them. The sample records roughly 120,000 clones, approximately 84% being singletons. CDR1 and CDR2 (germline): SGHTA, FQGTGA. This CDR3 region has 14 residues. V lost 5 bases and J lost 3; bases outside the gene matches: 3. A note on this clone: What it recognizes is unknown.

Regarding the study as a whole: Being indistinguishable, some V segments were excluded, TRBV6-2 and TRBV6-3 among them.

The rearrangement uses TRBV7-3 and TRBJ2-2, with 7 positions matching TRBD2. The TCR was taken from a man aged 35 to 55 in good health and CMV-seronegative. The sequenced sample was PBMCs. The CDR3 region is CASSRGGDTGELFF. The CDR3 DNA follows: TGTGCCAGCAGCCGGGGAGGGGACACCGGGGAGCTGTTTTTT.